What follows is one TCR beta chain and its context. What it recognizes is unknown. Amplification of TCR alpha and beta CDR3 regions from RNA used iRepertoire nested multiplex PCR. TCRdb reanalysed the multiplex PCR reads using MiXCR and keeps one entry per CDR3 protein. Of 400,000 or so distinct CDR3 sequences detected, approximately 42% appear once; the ten largest clones hold around 11%. The sample comes from a study of glioma-infiltrating T cells. General study findings and limits: Only very few CDR3 sequences appeared in both tissue and blood. Signature shared blood CDR3 motifs were enriched in low-divergence and depleted in high-divergence patients. Tissue-blood divergence was below expectation in non-neoplastic patients, above in gliomas.

J was trimmed by 7 bases and V by 0 bases; bases with no gene match: 13. The V gene's germline CDR1 is MGHRA and CDR2 YSYEKL. The CDR3 length is 18 residues. This clonotype was obtained from a human donor with low-grade glioma or glioblastoma, undergoing nonglioma brain surgery, or in good health (not recorded which). This chain joins TRBV4-1 and TRBJ2-1; 9 bases fit TRBD2. The sample was glioma tissue, nonneoplastic brain tissue, or PBMCs (not recorded which). CDR3 in amino acids: CASSQESASGAQGNEQFF. The CDR3 DNA sequence: TGCGCCAGCAGCCAAGAATCGGCTAGCGGGGCTCAGGGTAATGAGCAGTTCTTC.